These 9 T cell receptor beta chains originate from one sample sequenced in a study of blood T cell repertoires in COVID-19. Using immunoSEQ multiplex PCR, the repertoire was profiled, and TCRdb retains in-frame clones only, with some absent. The profile shows 250,000 to 400,000 clones, almost 90% of them singletons. Sequencing was carried out using peripheral blood. All receptors derive from a woman younger than 45 with COVID-19, enrolled during active disease.

Only one count was recorded for this clone. The chain links TRBV3-1 (or the pseudogene TRBV3-2) to TRBJ1-2; perhaps TRBD1 as D (5 bases). The V and J ends lost 0 bases and 9 bases respectively, with 11 bases between them. Germline values: CDR1 LGHDT, CDR2 YNNKEL (reference sequence). The CDR3 runs to 13 residues. As DNA, the CDR3 is TGTGCCAGCAGCCAAGAACAGGTGAAGAGCTACACCTTC. It encodes CASSQEQVKSYTF.

This clone appeared once. The DNA of the CDR3 is TGTGCCAGCAGCTATACACCGGGACAGAGAAATGAAAAACTGTTTTTT. Its translation is CASSYTPGQRNEKLFF. The J gene is TRBJ1-4, the V gene TRBV7-9; 7 nucleotides align to TRBD1. The CDR3 extends over 16 amino acids. Germline-derived CDR1 and CDR2 are SEHNR and FQNEAQ (reference sequence). The V segment lost 4 bases and the J segment 5 bases; nucleotides outside the gene matches: 10.

V is TRBV4-1 and J is TRBJ1-4, with 10 bases matching TRBD1. Germline CDR1 reads MGHRA; CDR2 reads YSYEKL. The ends lost 5 bases at V and 3 bases at J; junction bases unmatched: 3. The CDR3 is made up of 15 amino acids. The CDR3 protein is CASSWDRGSNEKLFF. The CDR3 DNA follows: TGCGCCAGCAGCTGGGACAGGGGATCTAATGAAAAACTGTTTTTT.

The rearrangement links TRBV30 to TRBJ2-7; 8 bases agree with TRBD1. The CDR3 is 14 residues long. CDR1 and CDR2 (germline): GTSNPN, SVGIG (reference sequence). Losses at the gene ends were 0 bases for V and 6 bases for J; bases not matched to a gene: 7. The chain's CDR3 is CAWSVTGGSSEQYF. The CDR3 DNA is TGTGCCTGGAGTGTAACAGGGGGTAGTTCCGAGCAGTACTTC.

The chain's CDR3 is CATIGWGDNEQFF. In DNA form, the CDR3 reads TGTGCCACCATAGGGTGGGGGGACAATGAGCAGTTCTTC. V and J are TRBV6-5 and TRBJ2-1, with D perhaps matching TRBD2 (6 bases). Trimming removed 10 bases from V and 5 bases from J, with 15 bases in between. This CDR3 comprises 13 residues. Germline CDR1 is MNHEY and CDR2 is SVGAGI.

The gene calls are TRBV5-6 and TRBJ2-7; D is possibly TRBD2 (7 bases). The CDR3 totals 15 residues. CDR1 is SGHDT, CDR2 YYEEEE, per germline. V gave up 5 bases and J gave up 1 base, with 16 bases separating them. CDR3 protein: CASRSGGGSSYEQYF. CDR3 sequence (DNA): TGTGCCAGCAGGTCCGGCGGGGGCTCGTCCTACGAGCAGTACTTC.

The V gene is TRBV7-6, the J gene TRBJ1-4; TRBD1 might be the D (6 bases). Per the germline V gene, CDR1 is SGHVS and CDR2 is FNYEAQ. The V gene lost 8 bases and the J gene lost 8 bases, with 15 bases spanning the gap. This CDR3 contains 13 residues. Written as DNA, the CDR3 is TGTGCCAGCCAGGGGACGACGGGGGAAAAACTGTTTTTT. Its translation is CASQGTTGEKLFF.

This chain connects TRBV5-1 to TRBJ2-1; tentative D call: TRBD1 (6 bases). This CDR3 comprises 15 residues. The V gene's germline CDR1 is SGHRS and CDR2 YFSETQ. Trimming removed 1 base from V and 5 bases from J, with 13 bases in between. The chain's CDR3 is CASSLFMGANNEQFF. The DNA of the CDR3 is TGCGCCAGCAGCTTGTTCATGGGGGCAAACAATGAGCAGTTCTTC.

The chain employs TRBV3-1 (or the pseudogene TRBV3-2) and TRBJ2-1, with 8 bases aligning to TRBD2. Germline CDR1 and CDR2: LGHDT and YNNKEL (reference sequence). The CDR3 runs 16 residues. Trimming took 5 bases from V and 4 from J; bases not matched to a gene: 10. The CDR3 region is CASSARGGSIYNEQFF. The DNA for the CDR3 is TGTGCCAGCAGCGCCCGGGGGGGATCCATTTACAATGAGCAGTTCTTC.